One sample yielded the 16 T cell receptor beta chains listed below, sequenced in a study of T cells in Graves' hyperthyroidism and ophthalmopathy. TCR beta CDR3 sequences were amplified from RNA transcripts. Using the HTBI primer set, a first-round RT-PCR was run on the TCR CDR3. TCRdb passed the multiplex PCR reads through MiXCR, listing each CDR3 protein once. Here the sample spans approximately 500,000 distinct CDR3 sequences, 46% being singletons. Sample: peripheral blood or thyroid tissue (not recorded which). Receptors originate from a woman aged 18 to 35 with Graves' hyperthyroidism.

Many counts were recorded for this clonotype. This chain connects TRBV19 to TRBJ1-4; D call uncertain. Germline V gives CDR1 LNHDA, CDR2 SQIVND (reference sequence). V was clipped by 3 bases and J by 7 bases, with 9 bases between them. This CDR3 contains 13 residues. Here the CDR3 reads CASSIQYGEKLFF. DNA for the CDR3: TGTGCCAGTAGTATCCAGTACGGTGAAAAACTGTTTTTT. Together with reference TRBV19 and TRBJ1-4, the CDR3 gives the full variable domain: DGGITQSPKYLFRKEGQNVTLSCEQNLNHDAMYWYRQDPGQGLRLIYYSQIVNDFQKGDIAEGYSVSREKKESFPLTVTSAQKNPTAFYLCASSIQYGEKLFFGSGTQLSVL.

This chain connects TRBV7-2 to TRBJ2-3, with 8 bases fitting TRBD2. Trimming at V came to 7 bases and at J to 4 bases, leaving 7 bases not matched to a gene. The CDR3 has 14 amino acids. Germline-derived CDR1 and CDR2 are SGHTA and FQGNSA. The CDR3 is CASTSGSIADTQYF. CDR3 DNA sequence: TGTGCCAGCACCAGCGGGAGCATAGCAGATACGCAGTATTTT.

The chain joins TRBV7-2 to TRBJ1-1; 9 nucleotides match TRBD1. The length of the CDR3 is 15 residues. Trimming cost V 5 bases and J 5 bases; bases outside gene matches: 9. The V gene's germline CDR1 is SGHTA and CDR2 FQGNSA. DNA of the CDR3: TGTGCCAGCAGCGAGCCGGGACAGGGTACGACTGAAGCTTTCTTT. Its protein is CASSEPGQGTTEAFF.

This clonotype appeared many times. This sequence joins TRBV20-1 and TRBJ2-7; no firm D call. The CDR3 runs to 13 residues. CDR1 is DFQATT, CDR2 SNEGSKA, per germline (reference sequence). Trimming stripped 4 bases from V and 1 base from J, with 11 bases between. The DNA of the CDR3 is TGCAGTGCTATAGCCTCTTCGTCCTACGAGCAGTACTTC. Its protein is CSAIASSSYEQYF.

This clonotype was seen many times. V is TRBV7-9 and J is TRBJ1-5; 9 bases fit TRBD1. Trimming cost V 4 bases and J 0 bases; bases outside gene matches: 13. The germline gives CDR1 SEHNR, CDR2 FQNEAQ (reference sequence). This CDR3 has 19 amino acids. The CDR3 loop is CASSSGTGMGPYSNQPQHF. CDR3 nucleotide sequence: TGTGCCAGCAGCTCAGGGACAGGGATGGGGCCATATAGCAATCAGCCCCAGCATTTT.

The chain joins TRBV29-1 to TRBJ1-4; unclear D gene. V lost 4 bases and J 8 bases, leaving 8 bases between the germline ends. Germline lookup yields CDR1 SQVTM and CDR2 ANQGSEA. This CDR3 contains 11 residues. The CDR3 region has the DNA TGCAGCGTTGTGACGGAGGAAAAACTGTTTTTT. The encoded protein is CSVVTEEKLFF.

This clonotype was seen only a few times. CDR3 nucleotide sequence: TGTGCCACCAGTGTAGGAGCGGGAGAACTCTACGAGCAGTACTTC. It specifies CATSVGAGELYEQYF. The chain combines TRBV24-1 with TRBJ2-7, with 8 bases lining up with TRBD2. With V trimmed by 5 bases and J by 3 bases, 8 bases remained unmatched. Germline V lookup: CDR1 KGHDR, CDR2 SFDVKD. This CDR3 spans 15 amino acids.

The chain has TRBV7-2 and TRBJ2-5; a possible D gene is TRBD1 (6 bases). This CDR3 contains 11 residues. The germline CDR1 and CDR2 sequences are SGHTA and FQGNSA. V lost 5 bases, J lost 12 bases, and 13 bases lay in between. CDR3 sequence: CASSIGQRKYF. In nucleotides, the CDR3 is TGTGCCAGCAGCATTGGACAGAGAAAGTACTTC.

There are many counts of this clonotype. The chain has TRBV27 and TRBJ1-2, with D unclear. Germline lookup yields CDR1 MNHEY and CDR2 SMNVEV (reference sequence). Trimming pared 2 bases from V and 2 bases from J, leaving 15 bases between. This CDR3 has 16 residues. CDR3 coding DNA: TGTGCCAGCAGTTTACTGAGGAATATTCTAAACTATGGCTACACCTTC. Protein sequence: CASSLLRNILNYGYTF.

This chain links TRBV24-1 with TRBJ2-1; D remains unclear. The germline CDR1 and CDR2 sequences are KGHDR and SFDVKD. V was pared by 7 bases and J by 8 bases, with 14 bases between. The CDR3 is 13 amino acids. The CDR3 loop reads CATRGGTPDEQFF. The CDR3 region has the DNA TGTGCCACCAGGGGCGGAACCCCGGATGAGCAGTTCTTC.

Ten or more counts support this clonotype. V usage is TRBV10-3 and J usage is TRBJ1-1; TRBD1 aligns across 7 bases. V was clipped by 4 bases and J by 2 bases; unmatched bases: 10. The CDR3 contains 16 residues. CDR1 is ENHRY, CDR2 SYGVKD, per germline. For the CDR3, the DNA is TGTGCCATCAGTGTTAGAGGGGGCCCGCCAAACACTGAAGCTTTCTTT. Its translation is CAISVRGGPPNTEAFF.

Regarding this clonotype: A much larger clone is a single base away; this may be a read error. The chain recombines TRBV2 with TRBJ1-5; D is uncertain. Per the germline V gene, CDR1 is SNHLY and CDR2 is FYNNEI. The CDR3 runs 14 residues. Between the trimmed V and J ends, which lost 5 bases and 5 bases, there was a span of 13 bases. CDR3 sequence (DNA): TGTGCCAGCAGTTCAGCGAGTCTTGATCAGCCCCAGCATTTT. Translated: CASSSASLDQPQHF.

This sequence joins TRBV10-3 and TRBJ2-7, with D perhaps assigned TRBD1 or TRBD2 (7 bases each). This CDR3 is built from 14 residues. Germline-derived CDR1 and CDR2 are ENHRY and SYGVKD. The V end was cut by 7 bases, the J end by 3 bases, with 16 bases between. The CDR3 here is CAINLQGRDYEQYF. Here the CDR3 DNA reads TGTGCCATCAATTTACAGGGGAGGGACTACGAGCAGTACTTC.

The chain employs TRBV10-3 and TRBJ1-2; 10 nucleotides agree with TRBD1. V shed 8 bases and J 3 bases; nucleotides not matched to a gene: 6. Germline CDR1 reads ENHRY; CDR2 reads SYGVKD. CDR3 length equals 14 residues. CDR3 region: CAIQPGTGDYGYTF. The CDR3 DNA reads TGTGCCATCCAACCAGGGACAGGGGACTATGGCTACACCTTC.

This clonotype was detected only a few times. The V call is TRBV20-1, the J call TRBJ2-7, with 9 bases fitting TRBD2. Germline loops: CDR1 DFQATT, CDR2 SNEGSKA (reference sequence). The CDR3 has 14 residues. With V trimmed by 3 bases and J by 3 bases, 6 bases remained unmatched. CDR3 DNA sequence: TGCAGTGCTAGGTCGATTAGCGGGAGCTACGAGCAGTACTTC. This codes for CSARSISGSYEQYF.

This clonotype has ten or more counts. The chain has TRBV29-1 and TRBJ2-7; TRBD2 matches at 12 bases. The V gene end was trimmed by 7 bases and the J gene end by 0 bases; junction bases not matched to a gene: 13. Germline V CDR1 and CDR2: SQVTM, ANQGSEA. The CDR3 totals 17 residues. The DNA of the CDR3 is TGCAGCGCCCGGAAAGGGCTGACTAGCGGGAGCTCCTACGAGCAGTACTTC. It yields the protein CSARKGLTSGSSYEQYF.